This TCR beta chain stems from a study of blood T cell repertoires in COVID-19. The CDR3 spans 13 residues. The germline V gene encodes CDR1 LGHNA and CDR2 YSLEER. The V end lost 0 bases, the J end lost 5 bases, and 7 bases lay between the germline ends. This clone was picked up one time. Per the study methods: Amplified reference gene primers provided the basis for estimating nucleated cell counts. Only in-frame clones appear in the TCRdb table, and some are missing; sequencing was by immunoSEQ multiplex PCR. For V, J and clone size, that table is used; D and trimming come from the DNA. This table has about 120,000 clones, about 83% appearing once.

The clonotype was recovered from a woman aged 25 to 39 who had recovered from COVID-19. Material for sequencing was PBMCs or T cells enriched from blood (not recorded which). V is TRBV4-3 and J is TRBJ2-5, with D uncertain. CDR3 loop: CASSQEYIETQYF. As DNA, the CDR3 is TGCGCCAGCAGCCAAGAGTATATCGAGACCCAGTACTTC.